What follows are 25 T cell receptor beta chains derived from one specimen sequenced in a study of blood T cell repertoires in COVID-19. TCRdb's copy holds only in-frame clones and misses some; the assay was immunoSEQ multiplex PCR. This table holds tens of thousands of clones, 70% to 90% found once. The specimen sequenced was peripheral blood. These receptor sequences come from a woman older than 75 with acute or convalescent COVID-19.

The rearrangement uses TRBV7-2 and TRBJ2-3, with D perhaps matching TRBD2 (5 bases). Germline assignment: CDR1 SGHTA and CDR2 FQGNSA. V lost 2 bases, J lost 2 bases, and 11 bases lay in between. The CDR3 consists of 15 residues. The CDR3 nucleotides read TGTGCCAGCAGCTTATCTGGCGGGTACACAGATACGCAGTATTTT. Translating gives CASSLSGGYTDTQYF. The whole variable domain, remainder taken from reference TRBV7-2 and TRBJ2-3, is GAGVSQSPSNKVTEKGKDVELRCDPISGHTALYWYRQSLGQGLEFLIYFQGNSAPDKSGLPSDRFSAERTGGSVSTLTIQRTQQEDSAVYLCASSLSGGYTDTQYFGPGTRLTVL.

The chain recombines TRBV28 with TRBJ1-1; no definite D call. V lost 10 bases and J 0 bases, leaving 9 bases between the germline ends. This CDR3 is 12 amino acids long. Germline V gene data show CDR1 as MDHEN and CDR2 as SYDVKM. CDR3 nucleotides: TGTGCCACCCGACTTATGAACACTGAAGCTTTCTTT. This sequence encodes CATRLMNTEAFF.

This chain joins TRBV14 and TRBJ1-1; no reliable D call. Per the germline V gene, CDR1 is SGHDN and CDR2 is FVKESK. Deletions cut 4 bases from V and 4 bases from J, with 16 bases between. The CDR3 extends over 15 amino acids. The CDR3: CASSRMKAVTTEAFF. The CDR3 DNA sequence: TGTGCCAGCAGCCGAATGAAGGCGGTGACCACTGAAGCTTTCTTT. Complete variable domain (other parts from reference TRBV14 and TRBJ1-1): EAGVTQFPSHSVIEKGQTVTLRCDPISGHDNLYWYRRVMGKEIKFLLHFVKESKQDESGMPNNRFLAERTGGTYSTLKVQPAELEDSGVYFCASSRMKAVTTEAFFGQGTRLTVV.

The chain employs TRBV28 and TRBJ1-2; D gene unclear. Germline values: CDR1 MDHEN, CDR2 SYDVKM. V lost 6 bases to trimming and J lost 7 bases, with 15 bases between them. CDR3 size: 13 residues. The CDR3 is CASRLAGRSGYTF. CDR3 DNA sequence: TGTGCCAGCAGGCTGGCGGGTAGGAGTGGCTACACCTTC.

The gene calls are TRBV5-1 and TRBJ2-1, with 7 bases that match TRBD1. CDR1 SGHRS and CDR2 YFSETQ come from the germline V gene. J was trimmed by 8 bases and V by 4 bases; bases with no gene match: 9. The CDR3 sequence is 14 residues long. The chain's CDR3 is CASSPQGVSDEQFF. In DNA form, the CDR3 reads TGCGCCAGCAGCCCCCAGGGGGTTTCGGATGAGCAGTTCTTC.

The CDR3 spells CASSSGQGADTQYF. The CDR3, as DNA: TGTGCCAGCAGCTCAGGACAGGGGGCGGATACGCAGTATTTT. The genes are TRBV7-2 and TRBJ2-3; 11 bases fit TRBD1. The CDR3 loop spans 14 amino acids. CDR1 SGHTA and CDR2 FQGNSA come from the germline V gene. V lost 4 bases to trimming and J lost 6 bases; unmatched junction nucleotides: 3. The full variable domain, completed using reference TRBV7-2 and TRBJ2-3, is GAGVSQSPSNKVTEKGKDVELRCDPISGHTALYWYRQSLGQGLEFLIYFQGNSAPDKSGLPSDRFSAERTGGSVSTLTIQRTQQEDSAVYLCASSSGQGADTQYFGPGTRLTVL.

The chain carries TRBV7-9 and TRBJ1-6; D is perhaps TRBD1 (6 bases). Germline V gene sequence: CDR1 SEHNR, CDR2 FQNEAQ (reference sequence). The CDR3 is 15 amino acids. V gave up 2 bases and J gave up 7 bases, with 12 bases separating them. CDR3 residues: CASSLLGQLNSPLHF. The CDR3 nucleotides are TGTGCCAGCAGCTTATTAGGACAGTTAAATTCACCCCTCCACTTT.

The gene calls are TRBV5-1 and TRBJ1-2; no reliable D call. V lost 4 bases, J lost 8 bases, and 24 bases lay in between. The CDR3 runs to 16 residues. Germline CDR1 reads SGHRS; CDR2 reads YFSETQ. CDR3 coding DNA: TGCGCCAGCAGCCCTTCCCCCGGGATTTTGGCTGAGGGCTACACCTTC. It codes for CASSPSPGILAEGYTF.

The V call is TRBV5-1, the J call TRBJ2-7, with D possibly TRBD1 on 6 matching bases. V lost 0 bases, J lost 5 bases, and 12 bases lay in between. The germline CDR1 and CDR2 sequences are SGHRS and YFSETQ. This CDR3 spans 14 amino acids. In DNA, the CDR3 is TGCGCCAGCAGCTTGGGGGCAGGGGTAAACGAGCAGTACTTC. As protein: CASSLGAGVNEQYF. The full variable domain, completed using reference TRBV5-1 and TRBJ2-7, is KAGVTQTPRYLIKTRGQQVTLSCSPISGHRSVSWYQQTPGQGLQFLFEYFSETQRNKGNFPGRFSGRQFSNSRSEMNVSTLELGDSALYLCASSLGAGVNEQYFGPGTRLTVT.

The chain employs TRBV5-1 and TRBJ1-1; D remains unclear. The length of the CDR3 is 14 residues. V dropped 0 bases and J dropped 10 bases, with 16 bases sitting between them. CDR1 is SGHRS and CDR2 is YFSETQ in the germline V gene. The DNA for the CDR3 is TGCGCCAGCAGCTTGGCCGGGGAGGCCCATCGAGCTTTCTTT. This gives the protein CASSLAGEAHRAFF.

The chain carries TRBV4-2 and TRBJ1-1, with TRBD1 identical over 9 bases. CDR1 is LGHNA, CDR2 YNFKEQ, per germline. Trimming cost V 1 base and J 10 bases; bases outside gene matches: 13. The CDR3 is 16 amino acids. The CDR3 loop is CASSQVYRDRAPAAFF. In DNA form, the CDR3 reads TGTGCCAGCAGCCAAGTGTACCGGGACAGGGCTCCCGCAGCTTTCTTT.

Comment on this clone: A read error may account for a junction end that differs from germline. The V call is TRBV6-1, the J call TRBJ2-7; no firm D call. Germline V gene lookup returns CDR1 MNHNS and CDR2 SASEGT. The CDR3 contains 10 residues. CDR3 in DNA: TGTGCCAGCAGTGACCCAGAGGAGCACTTC. As protein: CASSDPEEHF.

The V and J genes are TRBV5-1 and TRBJ1-2; D gene uncertain. Germline V lookup: CDR1 SGHRS, CDR2 YFSETQ. The CDR3 sequence is 12 residues long. Trimming took off 3 bases at V and 4 bases at J, with 7 bases between the two ends. CDR3 in amino acids: CASSYSGYGYTF. CDR3 DNA: TGCGCCAGCAGCTATTCAGGCTATGGCTACACCTTC.

The V and J genes are TRBV28 and TRBJ2-1; TRBD1 agrees at 9 bases. This CDR3 region has 15 residues. Trimming cost V 10 bases and J 4 bases; bases outside gene matches: 11. Germline CDR1 reads MDHEN; CDR2 reads SYDVKM. CDR3 nucleotides: TGTGCCACCAACCGGGGACAGGGTACTTACAATGAGCAGTTCTTC. Protein sequence: CATNRGQGTYNEQFF.

The V and J genes are TRBV6-5 and TRBJ1-4; D is perhaps TRBD1 (6 bases). This CDR3 is built from 15 residues. Per germline, CDR1 MNHEY and CDR2 SVGAGI. Trimming shortened V by 2 bases and J by 7 bases, and 14 bases separated the two germline ends. The CDR3 nucleotides read TGTGCCAGCAGTTACCGAAGACAGGTCCGTGAAAAACTGTTTTTT. As protein: CASSYRRQVREKLFF.

The chain couples TRBV5-1 to TRBJ2-7, with 8 bases fitting TRBD1. V shed 3 bases, J shed 3 bases, and the junction held 5 bases outside the gene matches. Germline V gene lookup returns CDR1 SGHRS and CDR2 YFSETQ. The CDR3 has 14 amino acids. CDR3: CASSWYRGSYEQYF. The CDR3 bases are TGCGCCAGCAGCTGGTACAGGGGGAGCTACGAGCAGTACTTC. The full variable domain, with the rest looked up from reference TRBV5-1 and TRBJ2-7, is KAGVTQTPRYLIKTRGQQVTLSCSPISGHRSVSWYQQTPGQGLQFLFEYFSETQRNKGNFPGRFSGRQFSNSRSEMNVSTLELGDSALYLCASSWYRGSYEQYFGPGTRLTVT.

For the CDR3, the DNA is TGTGCCAGCAGCGTAGGGCAGGGATACAATGAGCAGTTCTTC. Translation gives CASSVGQGYNEQFF. V usage is TRBV9 and J usage is TRBJ2-1, with a weak D call TRBD1 (5 bases). V was clipped by 0 bases and J by 4 bases, with 8 bases between them. The germline gives CDR1 SGDLS, CDR2 YYNGEE. This CDR3 region has 14 residues.

This clone has a handful of counts. The CDR3 nucleotides read TGTGCCAGTAATGTACGCGGGGGGAGCTCTGGAAACACCATATATTTT. This codes for CASNVRGGSSGNTIYF. V is TRBV19 and J is TRBJ1-3; the D gene is possibly TRBD1 (5 bases). V was trimmed by 7 bases and J by 0 bases, leaving 16 bases between them. The CDR3 contains 16 residues. Germline V gene data show CDR1 as LNHDA and CDR2 as SQIVND (reference sequence).

The chain carries TRBV5-1 and TRBJ2-2, with TRBD2 identical over 14 bases. Germline V CDR1 and CDR2: SGHRS, YFSETQ. V was pared by 0 bases and J by 6 bases, with 7 bases of the junction left unmatched. CDR3 length equals 18 residues. The CDR3 DNA follows: TGCGCCAGCAGCTTGGCCATGGGACTAGCGGGAGCCGCCGGGGAGCTGTTTTTT. The encoded protein is CASSLAMGLAGAAGELFF.

The chain is built from TRBV5-1 and TRBJ2-3, with D possibly matching TRBD2 (5 bases). This CDR3 has 14 residues. V lost 2 bases and J 7 bases, leaving 14 bases between the germline ends. Per the germline V gene, CDR1 is SGHRS and CDR2 is YFSETQ. For the CDR3, the DNA is TGCGCCAGCAGCTTTGGAGTCGGGAAGAATACGCAGTATTTT. Amino acids: CASSFGVGKNTQYF.

The V call is TRBV5-1, the J call TRBJ1-1, with a possible D match to TRBD1 (5 bases). Trimming shortened V by 4 bases and J by 1 base, and 14 bases separated the two germline ends. CDR1 SGHRS and CDR2 YFSETQ come from the germline V gene. The CDR3 has 15 amino acids. CDR3 in DNA: TGCGCCAGCAGCGGATTTGCGGGGGGGAACACTGAAGCTTTCTTT. Its translation: CASSGFAGGNTEAFF.

This sequence joins TRBV29-1 and TRBJ2-5, with D perhaps TRBD1 (5 bases). The CDR3 contains 13 residues. Trimming removed 3 bases from V and 2 bases from J, with 10 bases in between. Germline-derived CDR1 and CDR2 are SQVTM and ANQGSEA. The CDR3 reads CSVDGAIQETQYF. CDR3 DNA: TGCAGCGTTGATGGGGCTATACAAGAGACCCAGTACTTC.

The sample holds a few counts of this clone. The gene calls are TRBV19 and TRBJ2-5; D perhaps matches TRBD2 (7 bases). V was cut by 4 bases and J by 4 bases, with 19 bases left in between. Germline V CDR1 and CDR2: LNHDA, SQIVND (reference sequence). The CDR3 extends over 16 amino acids. CDR3 amino acids: CASSTTWGGGAETQYF. The CDR3 bases are TGTGCCAGTAGTACTACGTGGGGAGGGGGAGCAGAGACCCAGTACTTC.

This chain joins TRBV27 and TRBJ1-4; perhaps TRBD1 as D (5 bases). This CDR3 spans 15 amino acids. The germline CDR1 and CDR2 sequences are MNHEY and SMNVEV (reference sequence). With 6 bases removed from V and 0 bases from J, the gap between germline ends came to 11 bases. The CDR3 DNA reads as TGTGCCAGCAGAGTCTGGGGCTCAACTAATGAAAAACTGTTTTTT. This sequence encodes CASRVWGSTNEKLFF.

The chain uses TRBV28 and TRBJ2-2, with 8 bases aligning to TRBD1. The CDR3 has 15 residues. The ends lost 3 bases at V and 3 bases at J; junction bases unmatched: 3. The germline gives CDR1 MDHEN, CDR2 SYDVKM. This chain's CDR3 is CASSLGTGHTGELFF. The CDR3 DNA follows: TGTGCCAGCAGTTTGGGGACAGGACACACCGGGGAGCTGTTTTTT.